The T cell receptor beta chain described here comes from a study of beta chain features in type 1 diabetes. Whole-study results and caveats: Among patients, naive, central memory and Treg TCRB repertoires appeared more similar than among healthy donors.

Germline CDR1 reads SGHRS; CDR2 reads YFSETQ. V lost 0 bases and J lost 1, with 7 bases in between. The CDR3 runs to 15 residues. What was sequenced were expressed TCRB transcripts, since all of the isolated RNA had been reverse transcribed. Assay: immunoSEQ multiplex PCR; the TCRdb copy retains only in-frame clones and omits some. The data contain 250,000 to 400,000 clones, 12% to 15% of them seen just once; the ten biggest clones take up roughly 7%. This clone appeared once. Its antigen remains unknown. Other DNA sequences within the sample encode an identical CDR3. This sequence joins TRBV5-1 and TRBJ2-2; a possible D gene is TRBD2 (6 bases). Sequencing was carried out using central memory CD4+ T cells from blood. This clonotype was obtained from a man between 25 and 39 years old in good health. Written as DNA, the CDR3 is TGCGCCAGCAGCTTGGGCGGGGTGAACACCGGGGAGCTGTTTTTT. Protein sequence: CASSLGGVNTGELFF. Looking up the rest from reference TRBV5-1 and TRBJ2-2 gives the full variable domain: KAGVTQTPRYLIKTRGQQVTLSCSPISGHRSVSWYQQTPGQGLQFLFEYFSETQRNKGNFPGRFSGRQFSNSRSEMNVSTLELGDSALYLCASSLGGVNTGELFFGEGSRLTVL.